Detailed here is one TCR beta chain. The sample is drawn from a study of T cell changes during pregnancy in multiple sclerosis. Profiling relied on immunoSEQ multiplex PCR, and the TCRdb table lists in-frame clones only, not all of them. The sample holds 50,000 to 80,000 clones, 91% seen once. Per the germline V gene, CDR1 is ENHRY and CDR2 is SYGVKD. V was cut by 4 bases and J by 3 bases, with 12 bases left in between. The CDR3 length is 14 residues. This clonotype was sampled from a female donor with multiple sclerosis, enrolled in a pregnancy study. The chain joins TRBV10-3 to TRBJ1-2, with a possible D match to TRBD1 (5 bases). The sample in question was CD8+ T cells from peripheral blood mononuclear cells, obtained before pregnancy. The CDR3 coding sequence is TGTGCCATCAGTGTCCCTCAACAGGACTATGGCTACACCTTC. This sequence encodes CAISVPQQDYGYTF.